The 31 T cell receptor beta chains reported below all come from one sample, sequenced in a study of cytomegalovirus exposure and HLA in healthy donors. Profiling relied on immunoSEQ multiplex PCR, and the TCRdb table lists in-frame clones only, not all of them. The sample lists 200,000 or so clones, about 80% occurring once. Sequencing was performed on PBMCs. These receptors originate from a man between 18 and 35 years old in good health and CMV-seropositive.

The chain carries TRBV15 and TRBJ2-7; 13 positions match TRBD2. The V segment lost 3 bases and the J segment 7 bases; nucleotides outside the gene matches: 6. Germline CDR1 is LNHNV and CDR2 is YYDKDF (reference sequence). The CDR3 sequence is 15 residues long. CDR3 coding DNA: TGTGCCACCAGCAGTCCGGGACTAGCGGGGCTGGAGCAGTACTTC. It translates to CATSSPGLAGLEQYF.

With respect to this clone: At one end the junction does not follow the germline gene, possibly because of a read error. CDR3 sequence reads: CASRLDRGRRAGELFF. The CDR3, as DNA: TGTGCCAGCAGATTAGACAGGGGGCGCCGGGCCGGGGAGCTGTTTTTT. The V and J genes are TRBV7-2 and TRBJ2-2; TRBD1 matches 10 bases. The CDR3 runs 16 residues. Germline loops: CDR1 SGHTA, CDR2 FQGNSA.

V and J are TRBV19 and TRBJ2-1; possibly TRBD2 for D (6 bases). CDR1 and CDR2 (germline): LNHDA, SQIVND (reference sequence). This CDR3 contains 13 residues. V shed 3 bases and J shed 7 bases, with 10 bases lying between them. The CDR3 region has the DNA TGTGCCAGTAGTATGGTAGGGAGGAATGAGCAGTTCTTC. Its protein is CASSMVGRNEQFF. Full variable domain (remainder filled in from reference TRBV19 and TRBJ2-1): DGGITQSPKYLFRKEGQNVTLSCEQNLNHDAMYWYRQDPGQGLRLIYYSQIVNDFQKGDIAEGYSVSREKKESFPLTVTSAQKNPTAFYLCASSMVGRNEQFFGPGTRLTVL.

Ten or more counts support this clone. The rearrangement joins TRBV20-1 to TRBJ1-1; TRBD1 matches 8 bases. CDR3 size: 11 residues. CDR1 DFQATT and CDR2 SNEGSKA come from the germline V gene (reference sequence). V trimming: 3 bases; J trimming: 6 bases; junction bases outside the gene matches: 0. As DNA, the CDR3 is TGCAGTGCTAGGGACAGGGCTGAAGCTTTCTTT. Translation gives CSARDRAEAFF.

V usage is TRBV11-2 and J usage is TRBJ2-7, with TRBD2 identical over 13 bases. V lost 5 bases, J lost 5 bases, and 6 bases stayed unmatched. The CDR3 loop spans 15 amino acids. The germline CDR1 and CDR2 sequences are SGHAT and FQNNGV. CDR3 bases: TGTGCCAGCAGCCGTCGACTAGCGGGAGGCGACGAGCAGTACTTC. It translates to CASSRRLAGGDEQYF. Looking up the rest from reference TRBV11-2 and TRBJ2-7 gives the full variable domain: EAGVAQSPRYKIIEKRQSVAFWCNPISGHATLYWYQQILGQGPKLLIQFQNNGVVDDSQLPKDRFSAERLKGVDSTLKIQPAKLEDSAVYLCASSRRLAGGDEQYFGPGTRLTVT.

The chain couples TRBV5-1 to TRBJ1-2, with D unresolved. V lost 4 bases, J lost 8 bases, and 18 bases lay in between. The CDR3 covers 14 residues. Germline loops: CDR1 SGHRS, CDR2 YFSETQ. The CDR3 reads CASSPDRAGGGYTF. CDR3 nucleotides: TGCGCCAGCAGCCCTGACCGGGCGGGTGGCGGCTACACCTTC.

The chain recombines TRBV18 with TRBJ2-2; 10 nucleotides match TRBD2. CDR1 is KGHSH and CDR2 is LQKENI in the germline V gene. The CDR3 length is 20 residues. With V trimmed by 8 bases and J by 0 bases, 18 bases remained unmatched. The CDR3: CASGPTAGTSEISNTGELFF. The CDR3, as DNA: TGTGCCAGCGGTCCCACAGCCGGGACTAGCGAGATTTCGAACACCGGGGAGCTGTTTTTT.

The chain carries TRBV27 and TRBJ2-7; D might be TRBD2 (5 bases). The germline V gene encodes CDR1 MNHEY and CDR2 SMNVEV (reference sequence). Trimming took off 8 bases at V and 3 bases at J, with 14 bases between the two ends. The CDR3 totals 13 residues. The CDR3 region is CASEIEGDYEQYF. CDR3 DNA: TGTGCCAGCGAGATAGAGGGAGACTACGAGCAGTACTTC.

The chain is built from TRBV28 and TRBJ2-1; no reliable D call. Germline CDR1 is MDHEN and CDR2 is SYDVKM. With 6 bases removed from V and 8 bases from J, the gap between germline ends came to 20 bases. CDR3 length: 15 amino acids. The CDR3, as DNA: TGTGCCAGCAGCCGACCTGGCGGCGCCGGTTATGAGCAGTTCTTC. Protein: CASSRPGGAGYEQFF. The variable domain in full, completed from reference TRBV28 and TRBJ2-1, reads DVKVTQSSRYLVKRTGEKVFLECVQDMDHENMFWYRQDPGLGLRLIYFSYDVKMKEKGDIPEGYSVSREKKERFSLILESASTNQTSMYLCASSRPGGAGYEQFFGPGTRLTVL.

The J gene is TRBJ2-1, the V gene TRBV5-1; 14 bases fit TRBD2. V lost 4 bases to trimming and J lost 7 bases; unmatched junction nucleotides: 7. Germline loops: CDR1 SGHRS, CDR2 YFSETQ. CDR3 length: 16 amino acids. The CDR3: CASSEGLAGVVNEQFF. The CDR3 DNA follows: TGCGCCAGCAGCGAGGGACTAGCGGGAGTCGTGAATGAGCAGTTCTTC.

CDR3 protein: CASKTSGPSSYNEQFF. CDR3 coding DNA: TGTGCCAGCAAAACTAGCGGACCAAGCTCCTACAATGAGCAGTTCTTC. The chain joins TRBV28 to TRBJ2-1; 8 nucleotides align to TRBD2. The CDR3 is 16 residues long. Germline CDR1 and CDR2: MDHEN and SYDVKM. After removal of 7 bases from V and 0 bases from J, the junction contained 8 bases not matched to a gene.

This clone has only a few counts. This chain links TRBV19 with TRBJ1-2; no definite D call. V dropped 6 bases and J dropped 8 bases, with 16 bases sitting between them. Germline assignment: CDR1 LNHDA and CDR2 SQIVND (reference sequence). There are 13 residues in the CDR3. The CDR3 loop reads CASSLERSGGYTF. The CDR3 DNA is TGTGCCAGTAGCCTCGAGAGAAGCGGGGGCTACACCTTC.

The V and J genes are TRBV6-5 and TRBJ1-2; D might be TRBD1 (6 bases). This CDR3 is built from 13 residues. From germline, CDR1 is MNHEY and CDR2 SVGAGI. V shed 2 bases and J shed 3 bases, with 7 bases lying between them. The CDR3, as DNA: TGTGCCAGCAGTTACAACAGGGACTATGGCTACACCTTC. Translation: CASSYNRDYGYTF.

The chain carries TRBV9 and TRBJ1-2; tentative D call: TRBD1 (6 bases). The CDR3 spans 16 residues. The V gene's germline CDR1 is SGDLS and CDR2 YYNGEE. Trimming stripped 4 bases from V and 4 bases from J, with 20 bases between. The CDR3 region has the DNA TGTGCCAGCAGCACATCCCCCGGGTCAGGGGCCTATGGCTACACCTTC. This translates into CASSTSPGSGAYGYTF.

The J gene is TRBJ2-7, the V gene TRBV27, with D hard to call. The germline V and J ends were trimmed by 3 bases and 4 bases, with 10 bases remaining between them. CDR3 length: 13 residues. Germline V lookup: CDR1 MNHEY, CDR2 SMNVEV (reference sequence). In DNA, the CDR3 is TGTGCCAGCAGTTTGGCCCCCTGGTACGAGCAGTACTTC. This gives the protein CASSLAPWYEQYF.

The CDR3 coding sequence is TGTGCCAGCAGCCGGGACAGGGGGGCCAACGTCCTGACTTTC. It codes for CASSRDRGANVLTF. This sequence joins TRBV14 and TRBJ2-6; 8 positions match TRBD1. Per germline, CDR1 SGHDN and CDR2 FVKESK. This CDR3 contains 14 residues. With 4 bases clipped from V and 4 bases from J, the junction kept 0 bases outside the gene matches.

The chain employs TRBV27 and TRBJ2-7; TRBD1 aligns across 7 bases. J was trimmed by 5 bases and V by 2 bases; bases with no gene match: 3. Germline loops: CDR1 MNHEY, CDR2 SMNVEV (reference sequence). The CDR3 totals 13 residues. The CDR3 nucleotides read TGTGCCAGCAGTTTACAAACAGGGGACGAGCAGTACTTC. Translation gives CASSLQTGDEQYF.

The rearrangement joins TRBV9 to TRBJ2-2; no firm D call. From germline, CDR1 is SGDLS and CDR2 YYNGEE. The CDR3 spans 14 residues. Trimming stripped 4 bases from V and 6 bases from J, with 13 bases between. The CDR3 nucleotides read TGTGCCAGCAGCCCCATTGTGGGCCCCGGGGAGCTGTTTTTT. This codes for CASSPIVGPGELFF.

This rearrangement joins TRBV25-1 to TRBJ2-2, with 8 bases fitting TRBD1. The V gene's germline CDR1 is MGHDK and CDR2 SYGVNS. This CDR3 is 18 amino acids long. V trimming: 4 bases; J trimming: 6 bases; junction bases outside the gene matches: 16. CDR3 amino acids: CASSANRGTNLQAGELFF. The CDR3 DNA follows: TGTGCCAGCAGTGCAAACAGGGGGACAAACCTCCAAGCCGGGGAGCTGTTTTTT.

The J gene is TRBJ2-7, the V gene TRBV19; tentatively, D is TRBD1 (5 bases). V was clipped by 6 bases and J by 5 bases, with 8 bases between them. The CDR3 extends over 11 amino acids. Germline CDR1 reads LNHDA; CDR2 reads SQIVND (reference sequence). This CDR3 is CASSIQDEQYF. As DNA, the CDR3 is TGTGCCAGTAGCATACAGGACGAGCAGTACTTC.

This chain uses TRBV7-9 with TRBJ1-5; D might be TRBD1 (6 bases). The CDR3 contains 15 residues. Germline V gene sequence: CDR1 SEHNR, CDR2 FQNEAQ (reference sequence). V lost 5 bases to trimming and J lost 4 bases, with 15 bases between them. This chain's CDR3 is CASSHYGQLNQPQHF. CDR3 sequence (DNA): TGTGCCAGCAGCCATTACGGACAGTTAAATCAGCCCCAGCATTTT. Together with reference TRBV7-9 and TRBJ1-5, the CDR3 gives the full variable domain: DTGVSQNPRHKITKRGQNVTFRCDPISEHNRLYWYRQTLGQGPEFLTYFQNEAQLEKSRLLSDRFSAERPKGSFSTLEIQRTEQGDSAMYLCASSHYGQLNQPQHFGDGTRLSIL.

This chain connects TRBV28 to TRBJ1-5; D might be TRBD1 (5 bases). Germline V lookup: CDR1 MDHEN, CDR2 SYDVKM. V was pared by 5 bases and J by 4 bases, with 9 bases between. The CDR3 loop spans 13 amino acids. In DNA form, the CDR3 reads TGTGCCAGCAGTCAAGACAGAAATCAGCCCCAGCATTTT. It yields the protein CASSQDRNQPQHF.

This clone has a count of ten or more. The chain employs TRBV5-4 and TRBJ1-5, with D maybe TRBD1 (5 bases). CDR1 is SGHNT, CDR2 YYREEE, per germline (reference sequence). V was pared by 4 bases and J by 2 bases, with 10 bases between. The length of the CDR3 is 14 residues. In DNA, the CDR3 is TGTGCCAGCAGCCCGGGGGGAGGCAATCAGCCCCAGCATTTT. Protein sequence: CASSPGGGNQPQHF.

V gene TRBV7-3 combines with J gene TRBJ2-1; 11 bases fit TRBD2. This CDR3 region has 16 residues. The V gene end was trimmed by 2 bases and the J gene end by 4 bases; junction bases not matched to a gene: 4. CDR1 SGHTA and CDR2 FQGTGA come from the germline V gene. The CDR3 DNA reads as TGTGCCAGCAGCTTAGCGGGACTAGCGGAGTACAATGAGCAGTTCTTC. Its translation: CASSLAGLAEYNEQFF.

The V call is TRBV2, the J call TRBJ1-5, with unresolved D. The length of the CDR3 is 13 residues. The ends were cut back, 7 bases at V and 4 bases at J, with 11 bases in the middle. The germline V gene encodes CDR1 SNHLY and CDR2 FYNNEI. CDR3 in amino acids: CASNLRVNQPQHF. CDR3 DNA: TGTGCCAGCAATCTTCGGGTTAATCAGCCCCAGCATTTT.

The V call is TRBV5-1, the J call TRBJ2-2; no definite D call. The germline V gene has CDR1 SGHRS and CDR2 YFSETQ. The V end was cut by 4 bases, the J end by 4 bases, with 5 bases between. The CDR3 is made up of 12 amino acids. CDR3 in amino acids: CASSASTGELFF. Written as DNA, the CDR3 is TGCGCCAGCAGCGCGAGCACCGGGGAGCTGTTTTTT.

The gene calls are TRBV7-3 and TRBJ2-7, with 7 bases aligning to TRBD2. Germline CDR1 is SGHTA and CDR2 is FQGTGA. V lost 8 bases to trimming and J lost 5 bases; unmatched junction nucleotides: 12. This CDR3 region has 14 residues. Here the CDR3 reads CASASGAGPHEQYF. The CDR3 region has the DNA TGTGCCAGCGCGAGCGGGGCAGGCCCCCACGAGCAGTACTTC.

CDR3 coding DNA: TGTGCCAGCAGTGAACTAGCGGGAGCCTACAATGAGCAGTTCTTC. Translating gives CASSELAGAYNEQFF. V and J are TRBV2 and TRBJ2-1; 10 bases are a match to TRBD2. V shed 2 bases, J shed 2 bases, and the junction held 0 bases outside the gene matches. Germline assignment: CDR1 SNHLY and CDR2 FYNNEI. The CDR3 covers 15 residues.

The chain uses TRBV5-1 and TRBJ2-2; TRBD2 agrees at 15 bases. Germline trimming cut 3 bases from V and 7 bases from J; bases unmatched to any gene: 7. CDR1 is SGHRS, CDR2 YFSETQ, per germline. The CDR3 runs 17 residues. CDR3 in amino acids: CASSSGLAGGLNGELFF. CDR3 DNA: TGCGCCAGCAGCTCGGGACTAGCGGGAGGATTAAACGGGGAGCTGTTTTTT.

This rearrangement joins TRBV9 to TRBJ2-7, with 9 bases lining up with TRBD1. Germline V lookup: CDR1 SGDLS, CDR2 YYNGEE. The CDR3 spans 15 residues. V shed 4 bases and J 6 bases; nucleotides not matched to a gene: 11. CDR3 DNA: TGTGCCAGCAGCCCCCGTCCCGGGACAGGGAGCGAGCAGTACTTC. This codes for CASSPRPGTGSEQYF.

The genes are TRBV20-1 and TRBJ2-7, with D perhaps TRBD1 (6 bases). Per the germline V gene, CDR1 is DFQATT and CDR2 is SNEGSKA (reference sequence). This CDR3 comprises 10 residues. The CDR3 loop reads CGVQGYEQYF. For the CDR3, the DNA is TGCGGGGTACAGGGCTACGAGCAGTACTTC.